This TCR beta chain was retrieved from a study of blood T cell repertoires in COVID-19. Method: immunoSEQ multiplex PCR; TCRdb's copy keeps in-frame clones and lacks some. Among about 46,000 clones listed, approximately 86% were seen once. The TCR was taken from a man aged 55-75 years with acute or convalescent COVID-19. The sequenced sample was peripheral blood.

The CDR3 reads CASSFGLASSYNEQFF. The CDR3 coding sequence is TGTGCCAGCAGCTTTGGACTAGCGAGCTCCTACAATGAGCAGTTCTTC. This chain uses TRBV11-3 with TRBJ2-1, with 9 bases matching TRBD2. The length of the CDR3 is 16 residues. CDR1 is SGHNT and CDR2 is YENEEA in the germline V gene. J lost 0 bases, V lost 3 bases, and 3 bases had no gene match. Full variable domain (rest looked up from reference TRBV11-3 and TRBJ2-1): EAGVVQSPRYKIIEKKQPVAFWCNPISGHNTLYWYLQNLGQGPELLIRYENEEAVDDSQLPKDRFSAERLKGVDSTLKIQPAELGDSAVYLCASSFGLASSYNEQFFGPGTRLTVL.